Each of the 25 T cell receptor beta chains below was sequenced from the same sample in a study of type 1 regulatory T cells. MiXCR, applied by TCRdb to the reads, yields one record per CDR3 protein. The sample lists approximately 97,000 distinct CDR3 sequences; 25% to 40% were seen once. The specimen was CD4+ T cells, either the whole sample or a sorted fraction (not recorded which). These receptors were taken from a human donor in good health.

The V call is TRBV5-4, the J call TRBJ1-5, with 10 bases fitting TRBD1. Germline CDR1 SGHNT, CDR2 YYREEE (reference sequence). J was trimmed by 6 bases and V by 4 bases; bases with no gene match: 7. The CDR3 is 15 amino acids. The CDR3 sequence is CASSMGQGSGQPQHF. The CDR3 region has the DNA TGTGCCAGCAGCATGGGACAGGGGTCCGGTCAGCCCCAGCATTTT.

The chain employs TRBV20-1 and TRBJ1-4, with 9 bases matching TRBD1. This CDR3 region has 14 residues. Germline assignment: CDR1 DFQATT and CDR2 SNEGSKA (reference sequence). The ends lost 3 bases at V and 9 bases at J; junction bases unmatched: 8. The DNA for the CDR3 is TGCAGTGCTAGCACTCGTGACAGGGGGAAAAAACTGTTTTTT. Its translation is CSASTRDRGKKLFF.

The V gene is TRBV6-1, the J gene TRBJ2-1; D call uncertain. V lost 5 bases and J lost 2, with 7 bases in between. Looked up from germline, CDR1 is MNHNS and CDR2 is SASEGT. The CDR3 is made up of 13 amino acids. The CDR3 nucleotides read TGTGCCAGCAGTCCATCCACCTACAATGAGCAGTTCTTC. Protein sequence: CASSPSTYNEQFF.

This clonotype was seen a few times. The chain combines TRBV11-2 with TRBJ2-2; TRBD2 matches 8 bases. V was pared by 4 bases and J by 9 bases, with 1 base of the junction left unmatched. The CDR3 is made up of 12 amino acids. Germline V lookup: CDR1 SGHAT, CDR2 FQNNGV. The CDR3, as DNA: TGTGCCAGCAGCTCGGGGGGGCGGGAGCTGTTTTTT. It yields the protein CASSSGGRELFF.

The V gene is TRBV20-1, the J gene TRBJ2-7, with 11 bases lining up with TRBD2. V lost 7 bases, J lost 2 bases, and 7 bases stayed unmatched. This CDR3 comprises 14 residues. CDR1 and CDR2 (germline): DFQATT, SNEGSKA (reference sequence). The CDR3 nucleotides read TGCAGTGTGCGGACTAGCGGGCATACCTACGAGCAGTACTTC. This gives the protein CSVRTSGHTYEQYF.

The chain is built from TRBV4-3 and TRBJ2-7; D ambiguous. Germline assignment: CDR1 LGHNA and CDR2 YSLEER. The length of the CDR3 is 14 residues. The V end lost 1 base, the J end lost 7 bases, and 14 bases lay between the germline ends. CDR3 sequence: CASSQGVGLGEQYF. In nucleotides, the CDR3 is TGCGCCAGCAGCCAAGGTGTGGGCCTCGGGGAGCAGTACTTC.

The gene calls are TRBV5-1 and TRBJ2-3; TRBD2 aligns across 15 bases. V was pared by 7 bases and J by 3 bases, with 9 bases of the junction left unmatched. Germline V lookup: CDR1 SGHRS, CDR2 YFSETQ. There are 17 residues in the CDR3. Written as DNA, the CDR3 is TGCGCCAGCTTCGGACTAGCGGGAGGGTCGTCTACAGATACGCAGTATTTT. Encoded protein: CASFGLAGGSSTDTQYF.

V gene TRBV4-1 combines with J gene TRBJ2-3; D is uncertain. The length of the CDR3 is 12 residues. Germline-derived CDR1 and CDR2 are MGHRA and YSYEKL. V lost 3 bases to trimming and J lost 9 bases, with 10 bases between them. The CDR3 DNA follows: TGCGCCAGCAGCCACCCACGAAGAACGCAGTATTTT. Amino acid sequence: CASSHPRRTQYF.

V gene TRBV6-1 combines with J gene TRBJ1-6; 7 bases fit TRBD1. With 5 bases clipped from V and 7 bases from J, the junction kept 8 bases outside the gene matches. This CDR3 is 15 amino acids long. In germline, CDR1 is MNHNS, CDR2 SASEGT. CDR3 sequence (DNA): TGTGCCAGCAGTCCTCCGACAGGGAGCAATTCACCCCTCCACTTT. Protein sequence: CASSPPTGSNSPLHF.

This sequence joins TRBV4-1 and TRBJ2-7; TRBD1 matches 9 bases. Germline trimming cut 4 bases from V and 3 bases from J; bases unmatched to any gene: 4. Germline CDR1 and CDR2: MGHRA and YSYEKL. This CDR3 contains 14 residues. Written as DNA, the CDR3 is TGCGCCAGCAGCCGACCGGGACAGGGCTACGAGCAGTACTTC. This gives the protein CASSRPGQGYEQYF.

CDR3 in DNA: TGTGCCACCAGTGACAACCTCCCAAAGATCCGTCCGGTTGGCACCGGGGAGCTGTTTTTT. This gives the protein CATSDNLPKIRPVGTGELFF. The chain carries TRBV24-1 and TRBJ2-2; D is undetermined. Trimming pared 4 bases from V and 4 bases from J, leaving 27 bases between. CDR3 length: 20 amino acids. CDR1 is KGHDR, CDR2 SFDVKD, per germline.

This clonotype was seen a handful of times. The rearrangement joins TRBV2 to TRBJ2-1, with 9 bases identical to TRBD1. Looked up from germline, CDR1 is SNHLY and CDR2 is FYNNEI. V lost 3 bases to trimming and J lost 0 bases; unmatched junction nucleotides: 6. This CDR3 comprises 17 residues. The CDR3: CASSDSWTGDSYNEQFF. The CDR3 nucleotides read TGTGCCAGCAGTGACAGCTGGACAGGGGACTCCTACAATGAGCAGTTCTTC.

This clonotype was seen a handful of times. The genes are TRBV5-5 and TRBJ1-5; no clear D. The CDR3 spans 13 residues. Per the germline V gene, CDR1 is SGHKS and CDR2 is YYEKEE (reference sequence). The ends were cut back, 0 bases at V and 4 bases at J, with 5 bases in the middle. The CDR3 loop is CASSLVSNQPQHF. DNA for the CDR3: TGTGCCAGCAGCTTGGTCAGTAATCAGCCCCAGCATTTT.

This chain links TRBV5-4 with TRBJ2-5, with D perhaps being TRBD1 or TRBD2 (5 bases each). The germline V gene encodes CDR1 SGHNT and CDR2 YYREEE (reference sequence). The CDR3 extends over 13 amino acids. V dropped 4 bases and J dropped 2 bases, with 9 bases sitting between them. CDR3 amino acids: CASSPEGQETQYF. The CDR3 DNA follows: TGTGCCAGCAGCCCCGAGGGGCAAGAGACCCAGTACTTC.

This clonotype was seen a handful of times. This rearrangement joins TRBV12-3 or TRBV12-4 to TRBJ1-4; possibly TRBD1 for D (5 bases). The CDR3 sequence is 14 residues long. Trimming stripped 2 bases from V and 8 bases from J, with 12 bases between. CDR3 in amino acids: CASSLFRVSEKLFF. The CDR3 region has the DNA TGTGCCAGCAGTTTATTCAGGGTATCCGAAAAACTGTTTTTT.

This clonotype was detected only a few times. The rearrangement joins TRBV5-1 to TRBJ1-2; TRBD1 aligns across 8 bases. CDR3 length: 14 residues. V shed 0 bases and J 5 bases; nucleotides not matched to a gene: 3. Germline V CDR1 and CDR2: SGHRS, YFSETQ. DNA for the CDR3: TGCGCCAGCAGCTTGGGGACAGGGAGTTATGGCTACACCTTC. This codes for CASSLGTGSYGYTF.

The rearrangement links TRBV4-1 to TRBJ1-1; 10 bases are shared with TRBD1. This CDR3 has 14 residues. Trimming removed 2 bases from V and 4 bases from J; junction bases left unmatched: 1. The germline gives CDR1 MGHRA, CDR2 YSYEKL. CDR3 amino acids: CASSQWTGGTEAFF. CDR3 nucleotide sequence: TGCGCCAGCAGCCAATGGACAGGGGGCACTGAAGCTTTCTTT.

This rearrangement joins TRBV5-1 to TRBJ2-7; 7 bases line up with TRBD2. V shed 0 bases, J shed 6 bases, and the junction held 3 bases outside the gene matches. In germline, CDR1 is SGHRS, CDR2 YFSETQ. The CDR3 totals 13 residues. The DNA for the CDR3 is TGCGCCAGCAGCTTGGCCGGGGGGTTCGAGCAGTACTTC. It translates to CASSLAGGFEQYF.

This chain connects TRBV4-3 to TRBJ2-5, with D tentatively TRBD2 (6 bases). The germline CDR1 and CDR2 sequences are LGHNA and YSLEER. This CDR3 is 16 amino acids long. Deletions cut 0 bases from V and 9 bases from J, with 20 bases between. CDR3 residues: CASSQDLWGGADPQYF. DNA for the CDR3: TGCGCCAGCAGCCAAGACCTGTGGGGCGGGGCGGACCCCCAGTACTTC.

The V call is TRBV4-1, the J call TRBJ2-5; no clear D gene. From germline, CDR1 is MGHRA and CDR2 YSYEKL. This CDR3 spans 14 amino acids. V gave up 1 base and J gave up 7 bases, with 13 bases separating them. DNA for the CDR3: TGCGCCAGCAGCCAAGGCGCGTTTTCTTGGACCCAGTACTTC. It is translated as CASSQGAFSWTQYF.

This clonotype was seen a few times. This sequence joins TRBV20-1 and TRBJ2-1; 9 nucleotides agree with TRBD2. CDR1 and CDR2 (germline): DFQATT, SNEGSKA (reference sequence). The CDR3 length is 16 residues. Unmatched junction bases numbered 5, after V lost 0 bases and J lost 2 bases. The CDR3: CSARESGRRTYNEQFF. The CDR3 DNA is TGCAGTGCTAGAGAAAGCGGGAGGCGAACCTACAATGAGCAGTTCTTC.

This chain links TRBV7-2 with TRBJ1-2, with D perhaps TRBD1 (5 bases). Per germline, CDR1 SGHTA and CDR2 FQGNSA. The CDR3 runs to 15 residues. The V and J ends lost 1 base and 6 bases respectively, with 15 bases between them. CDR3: CASSLGPTGSNGYTF. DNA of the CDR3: TGTGCCAGCAGCTTAGGCCCCACAGGATCGAATGGCTACACCTTC.

The CDR3 loop is CASSQDGTGDYEQYF. The DNA for the CDR3 is TGCGCCAGCAGCCAGGATGGGACAGGGGACTACGAGCAGTACTTC. The chain has TRBV5-1 and TRBJ2-7; TRBD1 matches 10 bases. With 4 bases clipped from V and 3 bases from J, the junction kept 7 bases outside the gene matches. Germline CDR1 and CDR2: SGHRS and YFSETQ. This CDR3 is 15 amino acids long.

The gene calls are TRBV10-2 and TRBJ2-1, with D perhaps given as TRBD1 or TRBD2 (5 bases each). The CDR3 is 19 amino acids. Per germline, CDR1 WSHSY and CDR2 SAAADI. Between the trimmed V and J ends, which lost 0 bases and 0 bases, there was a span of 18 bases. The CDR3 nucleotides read TGCGCCAGCAGTGAGTCTGCAGGGACGGCGATGAGCTCCTACAATGAGCAGTTCTTC. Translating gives CASSESAGTAMSSYNEQFF.

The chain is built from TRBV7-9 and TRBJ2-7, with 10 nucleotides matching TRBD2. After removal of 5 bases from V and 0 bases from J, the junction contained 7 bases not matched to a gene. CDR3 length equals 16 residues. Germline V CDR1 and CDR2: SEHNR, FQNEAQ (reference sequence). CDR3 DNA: TGTGCCAGCAGCCCCGCTAGCGGGAGTGTCTCCTACGAGCAGTACTTC. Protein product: CASSPASGSVSYEQYF.